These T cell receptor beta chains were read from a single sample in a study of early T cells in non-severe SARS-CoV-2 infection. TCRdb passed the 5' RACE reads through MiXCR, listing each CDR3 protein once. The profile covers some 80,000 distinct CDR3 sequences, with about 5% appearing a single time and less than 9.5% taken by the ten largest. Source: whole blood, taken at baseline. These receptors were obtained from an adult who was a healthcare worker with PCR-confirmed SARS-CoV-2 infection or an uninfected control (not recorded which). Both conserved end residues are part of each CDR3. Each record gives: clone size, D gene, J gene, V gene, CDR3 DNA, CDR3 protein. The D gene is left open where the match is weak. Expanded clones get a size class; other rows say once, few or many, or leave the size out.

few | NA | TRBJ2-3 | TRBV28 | TGTGCCAGCAGTTTAAGCGGGCCCGACAAAGATACGCAGTATTTT | CASSLSGPDKDTQYF
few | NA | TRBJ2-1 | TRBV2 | TGTGCCAGTCAAGGGACTTCCTTATACAATGAGCAGTTCTTC | CASQGTSLYNEQFF
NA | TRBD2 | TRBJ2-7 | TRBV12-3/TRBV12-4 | TGTGCCAGCACTAGCGGGGGTTACTACGAGCAGTACTTC | CASTSGGYYEQYF
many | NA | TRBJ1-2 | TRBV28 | TGTGCCAGCAGTTCACCGGGACCGGACTACCTAAATTATGGCTACACCTTC | CASSSPGPDYLNYGYTF
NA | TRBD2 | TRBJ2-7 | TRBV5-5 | TGTGCCACCAACCCCGTCCCAACTAGCGGGAGTTCCTACGAGCAGTACTTC | CATNPVPTSGSSYEQYF
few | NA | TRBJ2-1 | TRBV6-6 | TGTGCCAGCAGTTACTCGAGGGCAGGGACCTCCTACAATGAGCAGTTCTTC | CASSYSRAGTSYNEQFF
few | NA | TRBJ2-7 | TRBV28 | TGTGCCAGCAGACAAACCTCCTACGAGCAGTACTTC | CASRQTSYEQYF
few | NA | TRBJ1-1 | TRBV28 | TGTGCCAGCAGTTCATGGAACACTGAAGCTTTCTTT | CASSSWNTEAFF
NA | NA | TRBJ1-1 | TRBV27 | TGTGCCAGCAGCGGGGTGGCTGAAGCTTTCTTT | CASSGVAEAFF
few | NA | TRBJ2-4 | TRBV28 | TGTGCCAGCAGAGTAGCGAATCTAGCCAAAAACATTCAGTACTTC | CASRVANLAKNIQYF
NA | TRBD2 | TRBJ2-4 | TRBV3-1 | TGTGCCAGCAGTTGGGGGACTAGCGGGAGAGAAGGAAACATTCAGTACTTC | CASSWGTSGREGNIQYF
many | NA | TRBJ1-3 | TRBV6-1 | TGTGCCAGCAAGGTGGTAAGGGGGACGGAGTTGGACACCATATATTTT | CASKVVRGTELDTIYF
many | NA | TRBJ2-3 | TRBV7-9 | TGTGCCAGCAGCTTAGCGAGCACAGATACGCAGTATTTT | CASSLASTDTQYF
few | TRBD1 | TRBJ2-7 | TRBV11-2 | TGTGCCAGCAGCAAGGACAGGGGGCGATACGAGCAGTACTTC | CASSKDRGRYEQYF
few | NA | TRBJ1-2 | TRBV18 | TGTGCCAGCTCAACGGACATGGGCAGTGGTGGCTACACCTTC | CASSTDMGSGGYTF
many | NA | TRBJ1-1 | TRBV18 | TGTGCCAGCTCACGGGGAGGGCCTCAAGCTTTCTTT | CASSRGGPQAFF
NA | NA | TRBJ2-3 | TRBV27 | TGTGCCAGCAGCACCAACCGGGACGACCCAACAGATACGCAGTATTTT | CASSTNRDDPTDTQYF
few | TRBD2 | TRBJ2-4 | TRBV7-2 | TGTGCCAGCAGCCGTCAGACTAGCGGGAGATCCAAAAACATTCAGTACTTC | CASSRQTSGRSKNIQYF
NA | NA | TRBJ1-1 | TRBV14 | TGTGCCAGCAGCCAAGATTGGGGACATTTGAACACTGAAGCTTTCTTT | CASSQDWGHLNTEAFF
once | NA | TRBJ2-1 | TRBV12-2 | TGTGCAAGTCGCTTAGGGGGAGCGGGAGGGCCTCGGATCAATGAGCAGTTCTTC | CASRLGGAGGPRINEQFF
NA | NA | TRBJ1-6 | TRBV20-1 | TGCAGTGCTAAGGAGGGAGGGCCTTATAATTCACCCCTCCACTTT | CSAKEGGPYNSPLHF
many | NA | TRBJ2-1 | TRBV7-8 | TGTGCCAGCAGCTTCGGGGTTACGGATGAGCAGTTCTTC | CASSFGVTDEQFF
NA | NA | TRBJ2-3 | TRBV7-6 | TGTGCCAGCAGCCCCGAAAGCTTAGGCGGTACGCAGTATTTT | CASSPESLGGTQYF
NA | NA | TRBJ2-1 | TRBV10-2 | TGCGCCAGCAGTGAGGGTTACAATGAGCAGTTCTTC | CASSEGYNEQFF
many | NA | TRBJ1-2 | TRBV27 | TGTGCCAGCAGTAAGGAGGGCTACACCTTC | CASSKEGYTF
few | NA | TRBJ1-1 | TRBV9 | TGTGCCAGCAGCGTAAGGGAAAACACTGAAGCTTTCTTT | CASSVRENTEAFF
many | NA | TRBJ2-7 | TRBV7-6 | TGTGCCAGCAGCCTGGACCCCGACCGGGAGCAGTACTTC | CASSLDPDREQYF
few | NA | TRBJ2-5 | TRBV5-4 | TGTGCCAGCAGCAATACTGGGTCGACCCAAGAGACCCAGTACTTC | CASSNTGSTQETQYF
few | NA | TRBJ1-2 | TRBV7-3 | TGTGCCAGCAGCGCGGCAGGGGACTATGGCTACACCTTC | CASSAAGDYGYTF
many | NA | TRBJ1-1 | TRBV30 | TGTGCCTGGAGTGTGTATAACACTGAAGCTTTCTTT | CAWSVYNTEAFF
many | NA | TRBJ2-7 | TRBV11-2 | TGTGCCAGCAGCCACTACCCCGACAGGTCCTACGAGCAGTACTTC | CASSHYPDRSYEQYF
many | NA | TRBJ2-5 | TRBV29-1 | TGCAGCGTTCCCAGGGGAGACGAGACCCAGTACTTC | CSVPRGDETQYF
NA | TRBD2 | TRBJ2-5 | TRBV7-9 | TGTGCCAGCAGCTCCCAGGGCGGGAGGGAGACCCAGTACTTC | CASSSQGGRETQYF
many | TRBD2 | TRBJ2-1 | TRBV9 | TGTGCCAGCAGCGTAGAAGCGGGAGACACCTACAATGAGCAGTTCTTC | CASSVEAGDTYNEQFF
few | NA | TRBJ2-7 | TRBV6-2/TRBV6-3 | TGTGCCAGCAGTTCGGCGGGTTTTAGCCGCGAGCAGTACTTC | CASSSAGFSREQYF
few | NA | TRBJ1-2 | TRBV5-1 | TGCGCCAGCAGCTTGGCCCTAAGGACGGCAGACTATGGCTACACCTTC | CASSLALRTADYGYTF
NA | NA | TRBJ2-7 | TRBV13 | TGTGCCAGCAGCCCAGGACTGGGGTCCCCGGAGCAGTACTTC | CASSPGLGSPEQYF
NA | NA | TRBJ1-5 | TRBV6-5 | TGTGCCAGCAGGAGGGCCGACCACCAGCCCCAGCATTTT | CASRRADHQPQHF
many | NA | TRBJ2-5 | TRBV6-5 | TGTGCCAGCAGTTACCGGGAGACCCAGTACTTC | CASSYRETQYF
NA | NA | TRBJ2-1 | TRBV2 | TGTGCCAGCAGCTGGGGAGCCGGTGAGCAGTTCTTC | CASSWGAGEQFF
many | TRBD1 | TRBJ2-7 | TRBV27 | TGTGCCAGCAGTTCCGTCGACACAGGGGTTTACGAGCAGTACTTC | CASSSVDTGVYEQYF
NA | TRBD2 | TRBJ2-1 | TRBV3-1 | TGTGCCAGCAGCCAAGGTTGGGGGACTAGCGGGAGAGATGAGCAGTTCTTC | CASSQGWGTSGRDEQFF
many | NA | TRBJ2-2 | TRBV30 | TGTGCCTGGACCTTAGACACGGCGGGGACCGGGGAGCTGTTTTTT | CAWTLDTAGTGELFF
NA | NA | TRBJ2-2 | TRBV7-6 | TGTGCCAGCAGCTTCGGAGGTGGGGGGACCGGGGAGCTGTTTTTT | CASSFGGGGTGELFF
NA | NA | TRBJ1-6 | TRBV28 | TGTGCCAGCAGTTCGCTCACTACGTGGCCCCTCCACTTT | CASSSLTTWPLHF